This T cell receptor (beta chain) was identified in a study of cytomegalovirus exposure and HLA in healthy donors. The PCR was carried out with 60 Vbeta primers and 13 Jbeta primers. The method was immunoSEQ multiplex PCR; TCRdb's version includes in-frame clones alone and lacks a portion of them. The repertoire holds under 130,000 clones, roughly 85% seen once, with more than 3% in the top ten. Per the germline V gene, CDR1 is MNHNY and CDR2 is SVGAGI (reference sequence). The CDR3 runs 15 residues. V lost 7 bases and J lost 5; bases outside the gene matches: 10. Study-wide results and caveats: In a later analysis, CMV-associated beta chains were mostly HLA-associated, it appeared. Other equally common chains were less clonally expanded than HLA-associated TCR beta chains, a later analysis showed.

Comment on this clone: The antigen is not known.

Sequenced sample: PBMCs. The chain carries TRBV6-6 and TRBJ2-1, with 8 bases aligning to TRBD1. This sequence was found in a woman aged 40 to 50 in good health and CMV-seronegative. The CDR3 protein is CASTHQGAFDNEQFF. Here the CDR3 DNA reads TGTGCCAGCACCCACCAGGGGGCTTTTGACAATGAGCAGTTCTTC.